Detailed here is one T cell receptor beta chain. Its antigen is unidentified. This CDR3 has 14 residues. Germline V gives CDR1 DFQATT, CDR2 SNEGSKA (reference sequence). The ends lost 6 bases at V and 5 bases at J; junction bases unmatched: 10. The entry originates in a study of CD8 T cells in ankylosing spondylitis. Study findings and constraints: As reported, disease-linked clones showed significant enrichment in matched ankylosing spondylitis synovial fluid. Prior literature has documented some motif variants in synovial fluid and blood from reactive arthritis. Seven or eight highly homologous variants formed a TCR beta motif that appeared characteristic of ankylosing spondylitis blood. Within peripheral blood, clones linked to disease were CD8+ and relatively rare.

Library preparation for TCR beta used quantitative 5'-RACE with molecular barcodes. TCRdb redid the calling of the 5' RACE reads with MiXCR, one entry per CDR3 protein. There are around 770,000 distinct CDR3 sequences in the sample; around 20% occur only once, and roughly a fifth lies in the top ten. The receptor was derived from a male donor with ankylosing spondylitis. V and J are TRBV20-1 and TRBJ2-7; 10 bases map to TRBD2. The sequencing input was blood, either unsorted or a sorted T cell fraction (not recorded which). The CDR3 bases are TGCAGTGCGATGGGACTAGCGAAAGTCGACGAGCAGTACTTC. Residues: CSAMGLAKVDEQYF.